This T cell receptor beta chain emerged from a study of vaccination and CD4 T cells after COVID-19. Sequencing of cultured CD4+ T cell DNA used the Oncomine TCR Beta short-read assay. MiXCR, applied by TCRdb to the PCR reads, yields one record per CDR3 protein. The repertoire holds 14,000 to 15,000 distinct CDR3 sequences, with 40% to 50% as singletons. About this clonotype itself: Antigen unknown.

CDR1 and CDR2 (germline): SGHDN, FVKESK. This CDR3 comprises 14 residues. Trimming stripped 4 bases from V and 1 base from J, with 10 bases between. As to treatment: 10-day PBMC culture with coronavirus spike peptide pools or control peptides (ViraFEST assay). The chain uses TRBV14 and TRBJ1-2; D gene unclear. Sequenced input: CD4+ T cells from blood, cultured in vitro. The receptor comes from a human donor who had recovered from COVID-19. The CDR3: CASSPDGLNYGYTF. The CDR3 DNA reads as TGTGCCAGCAGCCCGGACGGACTTAACTATGGCTACACCTTC.